Listed below are T cell receptor beta chains from one sample, sequenced in a study of T cell repertoires in cytomegalovirus infection. TCRdb passed the reads through MiXCR, listing each CDR3 protein once. The sample gives 490,000 or so distinct CDR3 sequences, roughly 10% of which show up once; about 9.4% is in the top ten. Sequencing was done on a sample of PBMCs. The receptors were gathered from a human donor in good health (CMV status not recorded). Some clones in this sample may be carry-over from other donors' samples. Each CDR3 is given with its conserved first and last residue. The order of the fields is D gene, V gene, clone size, J gene, CDR3 DNA, CDR3 protein. D genes are given only for firm matches. A row's size may be missing; if present it is once, few, many or a size class.

-	TRBV2	many	TRBJ2-1	TGTGCCAGCAAGGTTACCCACCGCTCCTACAATGAGCAGTTCTTC	CASKVTHRSYNEQFF
TRBD1	TRBV20-1	many	TRBJ1-6	TGCAGTGCTAGTGAGACAGGGAATTCACCCCTCCACTTT	CSASETGNSPLHF
-	TRBV7-2	many	TRBJ2-1	TGTGCCAGCAGCGAGGATAGCTCCTACAATGAGCAGTTCTTC	CASSEDSSYNEQFF
TRBD2	TRBV7-6	many	TRBJ2-3	TGTGCCAGCAGCAACGAGCCATATAGCGGGGGCACAGATACGCAGTATTTT	CASSNEPYSGGTDTQYF
-	TRBV28	many	TRBJ2-4	TGTGCCAGCAGTTTCCCGACTGAAAACATTCAGTACTTC	CASSFPTENIQYF
-	TRBV28	many	TRBJ1-1	TGTGCCAGCAGCTCGGTGAGGGAAGCTTTCTTT	CASSSVREAFF
-	TRBV24-1	-	TRBJ2-1	TGTGCCACCAGTGTGAAGGGAGGACTACCACAGTTCTTC	CATSVKGGLPQFF
-	TRBV6-1	many	TRBJ1-4	TGTGCCAGCAGTTCCTTAGGGGGAAAACTGTTTTTT	CASSSLGGKLFF
-	TRBV3-1	-	TRBJ2-3	TGTGCCAGCAGCCTGCGGACGGTACCCACCACAGATACGCAGTATTTT	CASSLRTVPTTDTQYF
-	TRBV6-6	-	TRBJ2-3	TGTGCCAGCAGTTACTCGGGGACCCCTCGGGATACGCAGTATTTT	CASSYSGTPRDTQYF
TRBD2	TRBV6-1	many	TRBJ2-5	TGTGCCAGCAAGCCTCTAGCGGGAGCGGGGGAGACCCAGTACTTC	CASKPLAGAGETQYF
TRBD2	TRBV10-3	many	TRBJ2-3	TGTGCCATCAGTGCAGCGGGGCGCACAGATACGCAGTATTTT	CAISAAGRTDTQYF
-	TRBV29-1	few	TRBJ1-1	TGCAGCCCTGGGATAGGCACTGAAGCTTTCTTT	CSPGIGTEAFF
TRBD1	TRBV7-6	-	TRBJ2-7	TGTGCCGGCAGCTTGACAGGGGGCAGGGAGCAGTACTTC	CAGSLTGGREQYF
-	TRBV4-1	many	TRBJ2-2	TGCGCCAGCACCCAACGAGCGTATAATCCCGGGGAGCTGTTTTTT	CASTQRAYNPGELFF
TRBD1	TRBV15	many	TRBJ1-1	TGTGCCACCAGCGGGGACAGGGGGCGATATGACACTGAAGCTTTCTTT	CATSGDRGRYDTEAFF
-	TRBV23-1	many	TRBJ2-7	TGCGCCAGCAGTCAGAGGCCGGCCGATTTTCCGGTGGACGAGCAGTACTTC	CASSQRPADFPVDEQYF
TRBD1	TRBV28	few	TRBJ1-4	TGTGCCAGCAACCCAACGACAGGGCTGCGGGAAAAACTGTTTTTT	CASNPTTGLREKLFF